This T cell receptor (beta chain) was retrieved from a study of OX40 agonist ivuxolimab in advanced cancers. Looking at the study overall: While on treatment, patients had intravenous ivuxolimab at 0.01 to 10 mg/kg every 2 weeks. Dose-escalation subjects each had hepatocellular carcinoma, melanoma, renal cell or head and neck cancer.

Germline V gene data show CDR1 as LNHDA and CDR2 as SQIVND (reference sequence). V was pared by 3 bases and J by 3 bases, with 12 bases between. There are 15 residues in the CDR3. Method: immunoSEQ multiplex PCR; TCRdb's copy keeps in-frame clones and lacks some. The profile shows roughly 90,000 clones, approximately 91% of them singletons. Study observations and caveats: In the expanded peripheral T cells, antigen specificity was never determined. In the 0.1-3.0 mg/kg groups, partial responders showed among the lowest expansion.

Worth noting for this clone: Its antigen is not identified.

The chain has TRBV19 and TRBJ1-5; unclear D gene. Specimen: CD4+ or CD8+ T cells sorted from blood, collected in a trial of the OX40 agonist ivuxolimab. The sequence was obtained from an adult with an advanced solid tumor such as melanoma, head and neck, liver or kidney cancer. Written as DNA, the CDR3 is TGTGCCAGTAGTATTCTCTCCACCCACAATCAGCCCCAGCATTTT. This codes for CASSILSTHNQPQHF.